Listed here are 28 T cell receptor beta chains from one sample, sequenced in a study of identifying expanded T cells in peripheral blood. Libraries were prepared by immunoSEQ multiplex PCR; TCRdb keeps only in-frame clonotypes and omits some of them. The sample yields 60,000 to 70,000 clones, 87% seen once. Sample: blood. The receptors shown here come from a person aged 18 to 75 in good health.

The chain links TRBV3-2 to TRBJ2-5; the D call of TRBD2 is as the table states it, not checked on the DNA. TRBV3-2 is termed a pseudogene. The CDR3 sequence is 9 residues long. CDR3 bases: TGTGCCAGCCCCCTGACCCAGTACTTC. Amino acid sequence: CASPLTQYF.

The DNA of the CDR3 is TGTGCCTGGAGCGGGGACAGGGGCCACACTGAAGCTTTCTTT. Translation: CAWSGDRGHTEAFF. This chain uses TRBV30 with TRBJ1-1, with TRBD1 matching 10 bases. J gave up 3 bases and V 3 bases, and 4 bases lay outside the gene matches. Per the germline V gene, CDR1 is GTSNPN and CDR2 is SVGIG (reference sequence). The CDR3 loop spans 14 amino acids.

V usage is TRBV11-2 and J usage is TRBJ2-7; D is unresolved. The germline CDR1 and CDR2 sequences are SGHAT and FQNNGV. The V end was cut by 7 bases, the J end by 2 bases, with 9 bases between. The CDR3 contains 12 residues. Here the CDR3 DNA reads TGTGCCAGCACCGCTCGGGCCTACGAGCAGTACTTC. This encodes CASTARAYEQYF.

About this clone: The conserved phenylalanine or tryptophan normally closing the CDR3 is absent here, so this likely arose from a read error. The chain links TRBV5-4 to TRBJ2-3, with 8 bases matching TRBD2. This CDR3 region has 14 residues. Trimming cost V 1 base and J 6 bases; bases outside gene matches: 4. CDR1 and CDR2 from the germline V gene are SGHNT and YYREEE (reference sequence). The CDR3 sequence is CASSLRGGRDTQYS. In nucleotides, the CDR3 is TGTGCCAGCAGCTTGCGGGGGGGAAGGGATACGCAGTATTCT.

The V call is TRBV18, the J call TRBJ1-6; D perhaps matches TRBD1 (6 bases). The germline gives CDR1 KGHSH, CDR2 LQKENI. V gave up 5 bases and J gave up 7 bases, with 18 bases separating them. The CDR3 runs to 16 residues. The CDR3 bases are TGTGCCAGCTCATTAAGACAGGCGGATTCAAATTCACCCCTCCACTTT. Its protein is CASSLRQADSNSPLHF.

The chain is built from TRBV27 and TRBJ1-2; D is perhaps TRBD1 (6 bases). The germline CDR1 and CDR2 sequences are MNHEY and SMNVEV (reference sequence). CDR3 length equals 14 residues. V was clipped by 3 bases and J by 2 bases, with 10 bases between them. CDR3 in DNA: TGTGCCAGCAGTTTCTCAGGACAGAACTATGGCTACACCTTC. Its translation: CASSFSGQNYGYTF.

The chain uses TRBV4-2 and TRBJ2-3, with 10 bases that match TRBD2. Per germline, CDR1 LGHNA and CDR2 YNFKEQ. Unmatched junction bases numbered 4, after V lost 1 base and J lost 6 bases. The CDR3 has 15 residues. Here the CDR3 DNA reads TGTGCCAGCAGCCAAGGGGAGCGGGAGGGGGATACGCAGTATTTT. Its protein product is CASSQGEREGDTQYF.

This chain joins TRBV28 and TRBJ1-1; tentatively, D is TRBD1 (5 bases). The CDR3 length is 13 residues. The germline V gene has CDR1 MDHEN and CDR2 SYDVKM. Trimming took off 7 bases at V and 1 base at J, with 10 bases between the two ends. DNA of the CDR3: TGTGCCAGCATCCAGGGAGGGAACACTGAAGCTTTCTTT. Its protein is CASIQGGNTEAFF.

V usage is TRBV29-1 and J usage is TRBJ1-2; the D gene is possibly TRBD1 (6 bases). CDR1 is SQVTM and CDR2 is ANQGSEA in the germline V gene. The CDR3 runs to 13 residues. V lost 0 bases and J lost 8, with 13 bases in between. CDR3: CSVEETGSGGYTF. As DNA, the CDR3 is TGCAGCGTTGAAGAAACAGGGTCGGGAGGCTACACCTTC. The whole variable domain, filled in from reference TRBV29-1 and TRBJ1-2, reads SAVISQKPSRDICQRGTSLTIQCQVDSQVTMMFWYRQQPGQSLTLIATANQGSEATYESGFVIDKFPISRPNLTFSTLTVSNMSPEDSSIYLCSVEETGSGGYTFGSGTRLTVV.

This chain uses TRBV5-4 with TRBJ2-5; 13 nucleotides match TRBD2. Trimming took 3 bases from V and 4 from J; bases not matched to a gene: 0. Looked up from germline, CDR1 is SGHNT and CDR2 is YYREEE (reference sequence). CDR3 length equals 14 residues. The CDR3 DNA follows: TGTGCCAGCAGCTGGACTAGCGGGAGAGAGACCCAGTACTTC. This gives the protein CASSWTSGRETQYF. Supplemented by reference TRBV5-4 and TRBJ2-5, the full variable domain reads ETGVTQSPTHLIKTRGQQVTLRCSSQSGHNTVSWYQQALGQGPQFIFQYYREEENGRGNFPPRFSGLQFPNYSSELNVNALELDDSALYLCASSWTSGRETQYFGPGTRLLVL.

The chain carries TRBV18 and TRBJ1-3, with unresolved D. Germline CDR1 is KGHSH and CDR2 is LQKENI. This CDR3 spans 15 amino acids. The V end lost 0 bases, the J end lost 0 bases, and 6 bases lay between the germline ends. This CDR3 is CASSPPTGSGNTIYF. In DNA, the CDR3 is TGTGCCAGCTCACCACCGACCGGCTCTGGAAACACCATATATTTT.

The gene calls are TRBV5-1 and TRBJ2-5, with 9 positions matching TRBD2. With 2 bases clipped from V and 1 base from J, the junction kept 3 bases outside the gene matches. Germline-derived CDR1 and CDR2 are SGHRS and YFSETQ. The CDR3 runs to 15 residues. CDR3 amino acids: CASSLELAGQETQYF. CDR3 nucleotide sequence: TGCGCCAGCAGCTTAGAACTAGCGGGCCAAGAGACCCAGTACTTC.

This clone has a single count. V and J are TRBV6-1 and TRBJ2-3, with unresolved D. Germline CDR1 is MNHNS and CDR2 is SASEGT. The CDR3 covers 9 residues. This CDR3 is CASSDTQYF. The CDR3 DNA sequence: TGTGCTTCGAGCGATACGCAGTATTTT.

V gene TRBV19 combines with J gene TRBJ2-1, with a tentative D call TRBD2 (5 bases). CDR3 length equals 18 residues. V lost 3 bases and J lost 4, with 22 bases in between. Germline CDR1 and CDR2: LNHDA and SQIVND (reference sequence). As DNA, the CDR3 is TGTGCCAGTAGTATTGTTGAGGGTTCACCATCAGAATACAATGAGCAGTTCTTC. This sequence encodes CASSIVEGSPSEYNEQFF.

This CDR3 reads CASSFRTSGLKINNEQFF. Here the CDR3 DNA reads TGTGCCAGCTCATTTAGGACATCAGGGTTGAAGATAAACAATGAGCAGTTCTTC. V usage is TRBV18 and J usage is TRBJ2-1; a weak D match, TRBD1 (5 bases). Looked up from germline, CDR1 is KGHSH and CDR2 is LQKENI. The V end was cut by 5 bases, the J end by 5 bases, with 25 bases between. The CDR3 extends over 18 amino acids.

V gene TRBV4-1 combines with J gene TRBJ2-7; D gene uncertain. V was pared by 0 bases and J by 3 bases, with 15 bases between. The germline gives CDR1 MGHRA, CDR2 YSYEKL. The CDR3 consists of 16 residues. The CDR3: CASSQDVAISGYEQYF. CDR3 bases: TGCGCCAGCAGCCAAGATGTGGCTATCTCCGGCTACGAGCAGTACTTC.

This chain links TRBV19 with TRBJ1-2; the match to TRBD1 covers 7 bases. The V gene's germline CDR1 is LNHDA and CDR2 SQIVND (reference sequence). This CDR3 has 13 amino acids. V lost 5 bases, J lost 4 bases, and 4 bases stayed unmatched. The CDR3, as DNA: TGTGCCAGTAGTCCCGGGACAGCCTATGGCTACACCTTC. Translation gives CASSPGTAYGYTF.

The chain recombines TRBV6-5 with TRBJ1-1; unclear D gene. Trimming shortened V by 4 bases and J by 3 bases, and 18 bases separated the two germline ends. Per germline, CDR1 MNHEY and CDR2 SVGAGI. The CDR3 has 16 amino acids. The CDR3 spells CASSSYFPTAHTEAFF. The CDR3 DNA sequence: TGTGCCAGCAGTTCCTACTTTCCGACGGCACACACTGAAGCTTTCTTT.

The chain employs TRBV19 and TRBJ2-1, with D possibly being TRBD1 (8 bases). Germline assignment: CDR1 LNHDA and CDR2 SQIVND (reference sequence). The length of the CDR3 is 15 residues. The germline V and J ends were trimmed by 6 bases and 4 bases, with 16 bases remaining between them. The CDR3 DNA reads TGTGCCAGTAGGGACAGGGAGGGCCCTTACAATGAGCAGTTCTTC. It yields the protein CASRDREGPYNEQFF.

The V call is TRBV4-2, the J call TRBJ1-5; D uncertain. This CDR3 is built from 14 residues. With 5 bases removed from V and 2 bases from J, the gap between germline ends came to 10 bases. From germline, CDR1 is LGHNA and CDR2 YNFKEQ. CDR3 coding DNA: TGTGCCAGCAGCTTGTTTAGCGGCAATCAGCCCCAGCATTTT. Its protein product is CASSLFSGNQPQHF.

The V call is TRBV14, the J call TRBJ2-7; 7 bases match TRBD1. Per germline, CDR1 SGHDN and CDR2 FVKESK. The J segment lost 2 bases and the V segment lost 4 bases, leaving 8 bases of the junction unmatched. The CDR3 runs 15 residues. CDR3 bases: TGTGCCAGCAGCCTGGCCCAGCAGGGGGCCTACGAGCAGTACTTC. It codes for CASSLAQQGAYEQYF.

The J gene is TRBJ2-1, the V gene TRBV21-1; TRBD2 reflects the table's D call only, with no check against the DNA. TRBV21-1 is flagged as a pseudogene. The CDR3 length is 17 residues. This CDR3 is CASSKERQPGTGNEQFF. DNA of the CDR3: TGTGCCAGCAGCAAAGAGAGGCAGCCCGGGACTGGCAATGAGCAGTTCTTC.

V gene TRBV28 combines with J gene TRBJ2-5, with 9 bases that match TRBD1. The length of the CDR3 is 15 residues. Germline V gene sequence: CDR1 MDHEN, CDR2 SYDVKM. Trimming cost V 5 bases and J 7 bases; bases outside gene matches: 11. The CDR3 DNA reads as TGTGCCAGCAGTCTCTACAGGGGGCCAACATGGACCCAGTACTTC. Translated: CASSLYRGPTWTQYF.

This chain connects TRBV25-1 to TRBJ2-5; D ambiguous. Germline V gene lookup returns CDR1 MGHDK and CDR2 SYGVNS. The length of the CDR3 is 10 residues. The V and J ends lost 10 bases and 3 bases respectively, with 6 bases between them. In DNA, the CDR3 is TGTGCCACCCAAGAAGAGACCCAGTACTTC. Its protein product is CATQEETQYF.

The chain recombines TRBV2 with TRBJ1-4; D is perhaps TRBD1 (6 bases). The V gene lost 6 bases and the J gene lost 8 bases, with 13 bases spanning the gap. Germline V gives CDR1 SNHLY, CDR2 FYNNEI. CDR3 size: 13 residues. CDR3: CASRTGSLEKLFF. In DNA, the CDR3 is TGTGCCAGCAGGACAGGAAGTCTAGAAAAACTGTTTTTT.

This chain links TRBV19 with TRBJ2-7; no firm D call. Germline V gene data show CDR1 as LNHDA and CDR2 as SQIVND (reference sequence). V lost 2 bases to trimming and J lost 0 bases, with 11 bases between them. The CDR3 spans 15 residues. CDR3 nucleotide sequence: TGTGCCAGTAGTATAACGACGGCAGACTCCTACGAGCAGTACTTC. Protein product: CASSITTADSYEQYF.

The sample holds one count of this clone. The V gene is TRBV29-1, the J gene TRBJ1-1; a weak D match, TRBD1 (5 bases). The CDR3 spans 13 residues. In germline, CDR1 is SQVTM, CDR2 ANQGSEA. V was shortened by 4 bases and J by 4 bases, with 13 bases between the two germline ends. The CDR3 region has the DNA TGCAGCGTTGTGAGGGGAACTTTCACTGAAGCTTTCTTT. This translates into CSVVRGTFTEAFF. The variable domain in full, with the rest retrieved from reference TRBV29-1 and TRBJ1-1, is SAVISQKPSRDICQRGTSLTIQCQVDSQVTMMFWYRQQPGQSLTLIATANQGSEATYESGFVIDKFPISRPNLTFSTLTVSNMSPEDSSIYLCSVVRGTFTEAFFGQGTRLTVV.

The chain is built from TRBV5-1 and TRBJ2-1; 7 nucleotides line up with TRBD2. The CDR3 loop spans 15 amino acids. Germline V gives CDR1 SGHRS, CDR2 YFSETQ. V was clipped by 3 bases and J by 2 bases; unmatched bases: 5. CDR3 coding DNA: TGCGCCAGCAGCTGGTCTAGCGGAACCTACAATGAGCAGTTCTTC. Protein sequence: CASSWSSGTYNEQFF.